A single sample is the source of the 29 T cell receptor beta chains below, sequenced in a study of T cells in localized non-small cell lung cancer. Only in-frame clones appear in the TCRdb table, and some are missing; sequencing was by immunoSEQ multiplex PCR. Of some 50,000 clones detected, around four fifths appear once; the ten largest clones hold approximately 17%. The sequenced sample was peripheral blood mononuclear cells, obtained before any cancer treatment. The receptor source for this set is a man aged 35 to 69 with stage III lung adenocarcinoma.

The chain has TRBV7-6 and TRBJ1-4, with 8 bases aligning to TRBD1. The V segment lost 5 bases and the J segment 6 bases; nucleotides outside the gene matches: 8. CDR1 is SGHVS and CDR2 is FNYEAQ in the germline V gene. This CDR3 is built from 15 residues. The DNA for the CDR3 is TGTGCCAGCAGCATCGGGACAGGAGGGGATGAAAAACTGTTTTTT. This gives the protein CASSIGTGGDEKLFF.

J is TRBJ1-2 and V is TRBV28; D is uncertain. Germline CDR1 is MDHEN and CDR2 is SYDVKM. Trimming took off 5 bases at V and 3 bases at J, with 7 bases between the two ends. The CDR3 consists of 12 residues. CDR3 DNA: TGTGCCAGCAGTGTTAGTGACTATGGCTACACCTTC. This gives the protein CASSVSDYGYTF.

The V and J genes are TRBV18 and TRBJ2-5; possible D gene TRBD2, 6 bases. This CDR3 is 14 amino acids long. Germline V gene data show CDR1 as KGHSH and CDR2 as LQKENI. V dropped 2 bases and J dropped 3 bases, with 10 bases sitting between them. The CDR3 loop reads CASSPGGGKETQYF. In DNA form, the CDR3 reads TGTGCCAGCTCACCAGGGGGAGGAAAAGAGACCCAGTACTTC.

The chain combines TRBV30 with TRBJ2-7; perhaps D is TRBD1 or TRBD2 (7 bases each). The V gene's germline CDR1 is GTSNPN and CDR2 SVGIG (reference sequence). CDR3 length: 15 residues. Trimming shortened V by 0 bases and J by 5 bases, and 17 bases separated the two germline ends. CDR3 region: CAWSVPGQGGDEQYF. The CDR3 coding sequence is TGTGCCTGGAGTGTACCCGGTCAGGGGGGGGACGAGCAGTACTTC.

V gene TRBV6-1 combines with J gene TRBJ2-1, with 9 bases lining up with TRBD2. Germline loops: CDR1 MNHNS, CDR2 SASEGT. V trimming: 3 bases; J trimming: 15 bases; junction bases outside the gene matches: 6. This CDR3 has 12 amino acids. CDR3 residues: CASSETQGLAFF. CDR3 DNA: TGTGCCAGCAGTGAGACTCAGGGACTAGCGTTCTTC.

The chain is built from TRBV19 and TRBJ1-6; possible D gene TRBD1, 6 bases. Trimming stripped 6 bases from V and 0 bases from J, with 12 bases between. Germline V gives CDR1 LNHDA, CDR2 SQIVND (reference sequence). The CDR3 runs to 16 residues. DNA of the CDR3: TGTGCCAGTAGAGACGACAGGAGCTCCTATAATTCACCCCTCCACTTT. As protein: CASRDDRSSYNSPLHF.

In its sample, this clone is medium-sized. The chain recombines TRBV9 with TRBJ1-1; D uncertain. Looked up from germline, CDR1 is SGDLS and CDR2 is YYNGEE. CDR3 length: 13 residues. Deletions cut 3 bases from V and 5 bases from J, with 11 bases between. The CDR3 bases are TGTGCCAGCAGCGAAGGTAGCGGGACTGAAGCTTTCTTT. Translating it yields CASSEGSGTEAFF.

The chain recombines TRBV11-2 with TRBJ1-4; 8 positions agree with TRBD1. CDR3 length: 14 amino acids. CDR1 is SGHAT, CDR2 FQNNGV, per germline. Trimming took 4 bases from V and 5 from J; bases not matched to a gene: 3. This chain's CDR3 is CASSWQGANEKLFF. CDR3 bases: TGTGCCAGCAGCTGGCAGGGGGCAAATGAAAAACTGTTTTTT.

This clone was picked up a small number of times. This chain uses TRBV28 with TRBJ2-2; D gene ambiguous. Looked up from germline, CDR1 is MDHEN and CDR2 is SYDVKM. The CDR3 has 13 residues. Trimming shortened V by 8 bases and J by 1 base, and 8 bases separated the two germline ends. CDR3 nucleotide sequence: TGTGCCAGCTCCCAGCTGAACACCGGGGAGCTGTTTTTT. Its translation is CASSQLNTGELFF.

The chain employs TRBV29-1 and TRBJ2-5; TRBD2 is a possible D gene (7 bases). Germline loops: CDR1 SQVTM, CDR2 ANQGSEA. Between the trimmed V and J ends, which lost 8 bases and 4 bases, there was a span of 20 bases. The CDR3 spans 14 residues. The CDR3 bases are TGCAGCACCAAGGGGGGGGTTCTTGCAGAGACCCAGTACTTC. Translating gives CSTKGGVLAETQYF.

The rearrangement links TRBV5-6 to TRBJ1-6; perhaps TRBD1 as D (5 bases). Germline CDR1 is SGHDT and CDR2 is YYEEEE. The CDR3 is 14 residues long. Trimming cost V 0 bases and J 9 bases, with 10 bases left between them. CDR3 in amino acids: CASSLAGIVSPLHF. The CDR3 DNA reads TGTGCCAGCAGCTTGGCAGGGATAGTTTCACCCCTCCACTTT.

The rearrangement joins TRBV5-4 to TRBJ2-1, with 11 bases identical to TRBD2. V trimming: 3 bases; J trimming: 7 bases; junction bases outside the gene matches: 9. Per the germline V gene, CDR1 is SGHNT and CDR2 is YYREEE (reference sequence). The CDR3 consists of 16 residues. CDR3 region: CASSSRLAGTWNEQFF. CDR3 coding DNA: TGTGCCAGCAGCTCCCGACTAGCGGGGACCTGGAATGAGCAGTTCTTC.

The CDR3 region is CASSELAGSYYGYTF. The CDR3 coding sequence is TGTGCCAGCAGTGAGTTGGCAGGTAGTTACTATGGCTACACCTTC. The V gene is TRBV6-4, the J gene TRBJ1-2, with D unresolved. The CDR3 extends over 15 amino acids. Germline CDR1 MRHNA, CDR2 SNTAGT. V gave up 3 bases and J gave up 3 bases, with 14 bases separating them.

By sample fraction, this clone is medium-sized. DNA of the CDR3: TGTGCCAGCAGCTTGGGGAAGGATCAGGGTGAGCAGTTCTTC. This codes for CASSLGKDQGEQFF. The chain couples TRBV7-2 to TRBJ2-1; a weak D match, TRBD1 (5 bases). Germline values: CDR1 SGHTA, CDR2 FQGNSA. The CDR3 runs 14 residues. V lost 3 bases and J 9 bases, leaving 15 bases between the germline ends.

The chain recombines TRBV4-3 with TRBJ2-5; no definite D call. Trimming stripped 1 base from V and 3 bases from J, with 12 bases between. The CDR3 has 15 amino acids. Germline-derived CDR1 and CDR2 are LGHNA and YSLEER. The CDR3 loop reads CASSQGGLFEETQYF. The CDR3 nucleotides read TGCGCCAGCAGCCAAGGAGGCCTATTCGAAGAGACCCAGTACTTC.

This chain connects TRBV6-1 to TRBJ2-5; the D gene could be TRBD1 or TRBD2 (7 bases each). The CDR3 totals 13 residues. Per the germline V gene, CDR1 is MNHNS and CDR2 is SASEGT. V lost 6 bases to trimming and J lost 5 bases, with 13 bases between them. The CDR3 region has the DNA TGTGCCAGCAGGGGGACAGCGGGGGAGACCCAGTACTTC. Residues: CASRGTAGETQYF.

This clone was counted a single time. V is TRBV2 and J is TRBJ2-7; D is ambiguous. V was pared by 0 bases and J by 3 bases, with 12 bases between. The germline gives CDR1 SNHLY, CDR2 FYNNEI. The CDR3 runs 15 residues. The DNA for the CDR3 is TGTGCCAGCAGTGAAGCCAGTTCTAATTACTACGAGCAGTACTTC. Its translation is CASSEASSNYYEQYF.

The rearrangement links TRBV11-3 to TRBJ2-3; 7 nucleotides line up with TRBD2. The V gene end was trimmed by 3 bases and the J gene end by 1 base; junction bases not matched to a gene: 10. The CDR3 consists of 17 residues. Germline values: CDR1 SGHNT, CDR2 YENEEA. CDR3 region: CASSLGAGLGGTDTQYF. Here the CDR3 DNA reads TGTGCCAGCAGCTTGGGAGCGGGGCTAGGGGGCACAGATACGCAGTATTTT.

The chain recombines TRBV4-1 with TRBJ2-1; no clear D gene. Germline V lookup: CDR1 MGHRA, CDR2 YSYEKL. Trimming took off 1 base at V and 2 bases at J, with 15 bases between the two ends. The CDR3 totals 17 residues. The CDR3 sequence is CASSQVLGTVPYNEQFF. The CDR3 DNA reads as TGCGCCAGCAGCCAAGTATTAGGAACAGTTCCCTACAATGAGCAGTTCTTC.

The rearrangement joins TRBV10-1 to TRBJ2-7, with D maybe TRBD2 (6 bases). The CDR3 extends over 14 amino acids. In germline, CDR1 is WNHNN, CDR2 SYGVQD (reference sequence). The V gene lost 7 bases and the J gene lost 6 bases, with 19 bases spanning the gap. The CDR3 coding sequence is TGCGCCAGCAAACCGGGACTCAACTCCGGCGAGCAGTACTTC. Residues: CASKPGLNSGEQYF.

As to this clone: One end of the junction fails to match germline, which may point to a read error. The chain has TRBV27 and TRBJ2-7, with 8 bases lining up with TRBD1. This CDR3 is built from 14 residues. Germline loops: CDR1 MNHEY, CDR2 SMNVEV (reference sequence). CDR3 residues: CASRDRVPPYGQYF. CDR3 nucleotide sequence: TGTGCCAGCAGGGACAGGGTCCCTCCCTACGGGCAGTACTTC.

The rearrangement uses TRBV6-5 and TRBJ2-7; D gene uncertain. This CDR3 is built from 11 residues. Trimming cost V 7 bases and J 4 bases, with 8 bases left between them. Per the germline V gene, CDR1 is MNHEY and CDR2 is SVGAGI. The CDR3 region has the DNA TGTGCCAGCAAAGCCGGTTACGAGCAGTACTTC. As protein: CASKAGYEQYF.

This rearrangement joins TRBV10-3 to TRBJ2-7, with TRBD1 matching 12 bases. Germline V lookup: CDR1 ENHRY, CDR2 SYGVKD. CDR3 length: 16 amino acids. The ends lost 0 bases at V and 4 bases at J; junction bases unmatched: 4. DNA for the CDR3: TGTGCCATCAGTGAGTCGGGGACAGGGGGCGCGTACGAGCAGTACTTC. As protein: CAISESGTGGAYEQYF.

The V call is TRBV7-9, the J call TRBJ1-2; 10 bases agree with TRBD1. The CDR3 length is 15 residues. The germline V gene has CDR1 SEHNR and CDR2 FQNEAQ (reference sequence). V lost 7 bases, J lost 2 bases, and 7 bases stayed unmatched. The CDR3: CASTIGGQGNYGYTF. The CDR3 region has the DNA TGTGCCAGCACCATAGGGGGACAGGGGAACTATGGCTACACCTTC.

The CDR3 loop is CASSLRFSGGRTDTQYF. The CDR3 DNA reads TGTGCCAGCAGCTTGAGATTTAGCGGGGGACGCACAGATACGCAGTATTTT. The chain uses TRBV5-4 and TRBJ2-3; 9 positions match TRBD2. Looked up from germline, CDR1 is SGHNT and CDR2 is YYREEE (reference sequence). This CDR3 has 17 residues. Germline trimming cut 1 base from V and 1 base from J; bases unmatched to any gene: 7.

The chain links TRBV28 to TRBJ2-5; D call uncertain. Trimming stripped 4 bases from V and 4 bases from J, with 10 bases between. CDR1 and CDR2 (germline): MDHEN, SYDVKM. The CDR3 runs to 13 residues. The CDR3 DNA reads TGTGCCAGCAGTTCGACATCCCGAGAGACCCAGTACTTC. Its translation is CASSSTSRETQYF.

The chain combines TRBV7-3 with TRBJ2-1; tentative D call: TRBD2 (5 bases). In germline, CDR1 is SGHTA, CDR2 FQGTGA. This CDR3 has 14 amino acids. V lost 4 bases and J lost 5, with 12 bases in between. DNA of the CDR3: TGTGCCAGCAGCTACGAGGGAGCAGACAATGAGCAGTTCTTC. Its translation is CASSYEGADNEQFF.

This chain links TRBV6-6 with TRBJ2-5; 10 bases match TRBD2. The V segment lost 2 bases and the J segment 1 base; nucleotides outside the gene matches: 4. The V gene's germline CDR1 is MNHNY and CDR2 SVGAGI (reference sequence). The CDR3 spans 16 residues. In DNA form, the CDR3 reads TGTGCCAGCAGTTACGTGGTAGCGGGGGGCCAAGAGACCCAGTACTTC. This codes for CASSYVVAGGQETQYF.

The DNA for the CDR3 is TGCGCCATCTCGGCCTCTGGGGCCAACGTCCTGACTTTC. Translating it yields CAISASGANVLTF. This sequence joins TRBV10-2 and TRBJ2-6; D gene uncertain. The length of the CDR3 is 13 residues. Germline CDR1 is WSHSY and CDR2 is SAAADI. V was trimmed by 10 bases and J by 0 bases, leaving 7 bases between them.